Below are 9 T cell receptor beta chains sequenced from a single sample in a study of shared clonotypes between healthy human individuals. Measured with immunoSEQ multiplex PCR; TCRdb has only the in-frame clones, and not every one. The table lists around 2.1 million clones, roughly 91% of them singletons. Naive CD8 cells lacked CD45RO, underwent positive selection for CCR7 and left out terminally differentiated effector memory CD45RA+ cells. Sample: naive CD8+ T cells from PBMCs. These receptors were taken from a man aged 18-30 years in good health. Some clones in this sample may be carry-over from other donors' samples.

CDR3 nucleotide sequence: TGTGCCAGCAGTTTAAGGGGGGGAGGGACTAATGAAAAACTGTTTTTT. As protein: CASSLRGGGTNEKLFF. The chain has TRBV28 and TRBJ1-4; D is possibly TRBD1 (6 bases). V lost 2 bases, J lost 2 bases, and 12 bases lay in between. Germline V gives CDR1 MDHEN, CDR2 SYDVKM. The CDR3 consists of 16 residues.

The chain recombines TRBV7-9 with TRBJ2-7; TRBD1 might be the D (5 bases). The germline CDR1 and CDR2 sequences are SEHNR and FQNEAQ (reference sequence). The V end lost 6 bases, the J end lost 5 bases, and 20 bases lay between the germline ends. The CDR3 is 15 amino acids. This chain's CDR3 is CASSPVQGIENEQYF. The CDR3, as DNA: TGTGCCAGCAGTCCTGTCCAGGGTATTGAGAACGAGCAGTACTTC.

DNA for the CDR3: TGTGCCAGCAGCCAAGGACGAGGGACAGGGGGCTTAGGTCTGGGTGAGCAGTACTTC. As protein: CASSQGRGTGGLGLGEQYF. The chain joins TRBV4-2 to TRBJ2-7; 12 bases match TRBD1. This CDR3 has 19 amino acids. V lost 1 base and J lost 7; bases outside the gene matches: 17. CDR1 is LGHNA and CDR2 is YNFKEQ in the germline V gene.

The chain recombines TRBV29-1 with TRBJ1-2, with 7 positions matching TRBD1. V dropped 8 bases and J dropped 5; count of bases not matched to a gene: 11. There are 13 residues in the CDR3. Germline CDR1 reads SQVTM; CDR2 reads ANQGSEA. The CDR3 DNA sequence: TGCAGCACCCCAGGGGGAACGGGATATGGCTACACCTTC. Translation: CSTPGGTGYGYTF.

This chain joins TRBV5-1 and TRBJ2-7; D is possibly TRBD1 (5 bases). The CDR3 consists of 13 residues. V was clipped by 0 bases and J by 6 bases, with 10 bases between them. The germline V gene has CDR1 SGHRS and CDR2 YFSETQ. The CDR3, as DNA: TGCGCCAGCAGCTTGGGTGTAGGGGTCGAGCAGTACTTC. Translating it yields CASSLGVGVEQYF. Full variable domain (missing parts from reference TRBV5-1 and TRBJ2-7): KAGVTQTPRYLIKTRGQQVTLSCSPISGHRSVSWYQQTPGQGLQFLFEYFSETQRNKGNFPGRFSGRQFSNSRSEMNVSTLELGDSALYLCASSLGVGVEQYFGPGTRLTVT.

The chain is built from TRBV4-1 and TRBJ2-7; 11 bases map to TRBD1. Germline CDR1 MGHRA, CDR2 YSYEKL. The V segment lost 1 base and the J segment 6 bases; nucleotides outside the gene matches: 5. This CDR3 region has 15 residues. The CDR3 here is CASSQGGQGDLEQYF. In nucleotides, the CDR3 is TGCGCCAGCAGCCAAGGGGGACAGGGGGATCTCGAGCAGTACTTC.

The V and J genes are TRBV10-2 and TRBJ1-2; no clear D. Per germline, CDR1 WSHSY and CDR2 SAAADI. The CDR3 sequence is 12 residues long. Trimming took off 2 bases at V and 3 bases at J, with 4 bases between the two ends. In DNA, the CDR3 is TGCGCCAGCAGTGAGGACTACTATGGCTACACCTTC. Its translation is CASSEDYYGYTF.

The chain recombines TRBV19 with TRBJ2-7; 7 bases line up with TRBD1. V dropped 3 bases and J dropped 6; count of bases not matched to a gene: 11. From germline, CDR1 is LNHDA and CDR2 SQIVND (reference sequence). The CDR3 runs 15 residues. CDR3 sequence reads: CASSIIRDRPSEQYF. CDR3 nucleotides: TGTGCCAGTAGTATTATCCGGGACAGACCTTCCGAGCAGTACTTC. Full variable domain (outside the CDR3, taken from reference TRBV19 and TRBJ2-7): DGGITQSPKYLFRKEGQNVTLSCEQNLNHDAMYWYRQDPGQGLRLIYYSQIVNDFQKGDIAEGYSVSREKKESFPLTVTSAQKNPTAFYLCASSIIRDRPSEQYFGPGTRLTVT.

This chain joins TRBV6-1 and TRBJ2-1; the D is unclear. This CDR3 spans 12 amino acids. Germline V gives CDR1 MNHNS, CDR2 SASEGT. V was pared by 6 bases and J by 3 bases, with 6 bases between. CDR3 amino acids: CASRSLYNEQFF. The DNA for the CDR3 is TGTGCCAGCAGGTCACTCTACAATGAGCAGTTCTTC.